These 23 T cell receptor beta chains share one sample of origin, sequenced in a study of shared T cell receptors in the human thymus. The data were produced by immunoSEQ multiplex PCR, yet TCRdb's version contains in-frame clones alone and is incomplete. The sample yields 450,000 to 650,000 clones, 78% seen once. These data were also filed under a second study, of human thymus T cells.

Material: thymocytes. The receptors were sampled from a boy younger than two with a congenital heart defect.

A few counts support this clone. CDR3 in amino acids: CASSSREKRDRAEEQYF. CDR3 sequence (DNA): TGTGCCAGCAGCTCCCGCGAGAAGAGGGACAGGGCGGAGGAGCAGTACTTC. V is TRBV7-8 and J is TRBJ2-5; 9 bases agree with TRBD1. Germline loops: CDR1 SGHVS, CDR2 FQNEAQ. The CDR3 extends over 17 amino acids. Losses at the gene ends were 4 bases for V and 11 bases for J; bases not matched to a gene: 20.

The chain carries TRBV19 and TRBJ2-6, with 8 nucleotides matching TRBD1. This CDR3 region has 17 residues. Germline V gene sequence: CDR1 LNHDA, CDR2 SQIVND (reference sequence). Losses at the gene ends were 4 bases for V and 0 bases for J; bases not matched to a gene: 5. The CDR3 loop is CASSTGTGTSGANVLTF. CDR3 nucleotide sequence: TGTGCCAGTAGTACTGGGACAGGAACCTCTGGGGCCAACGTCCTGACTTTC.

The chain links TRBV6-5 to TRBJ2-5; D ambiguous. The CDR3 has 13 amino acids. V shed 4 bases and J shed 4 bases, with 10 bases lying between them. Germline V gives CDR1 MNHEY, CDR2 SVGAGI. CDR3 sequence reads: CASSSVSRETQYF. DNA for the CDR3: TGTGCCAGCAGTTCGGTGAGCCGAGAGACCCAGTACTTC.

The CDR3, as DNA: TGTGCCAGCAGCAGCCCAGCGGGAGGGCCGGGGACCCAGTACTTC. The encoded protein is CASSSPAGGPGTQYF. The chain links TRBV5-4 to TRBJ2-5; TRBD2 matches 10 bases. The CDR3 sequence is 15 residues long. CDR1 and CDR2 (germline): SGHNT, YYREEE (reference sequence). V dropped 4 bases and J dropped 7; count of bases not matched to a gene: 10.

V is TRBV9 and J is TRBJ2-1, with D maybe TRBD2 (6 bases). Germline values: CDR1 SGDLS, CDR2 YYNGEE. Trimming took off 4 bases at V and 3 bases at J, with 17 bases between the two ends. This CDR3 has 16 residues. CDR3 nucleotides: TGTGCCAGCAGCCCTAGTGGAGGGAGCGTCTACAATGAGCAGTTCTTC. It codes for CASSPSGGSVYNEQFF.

The V gene is TRBV28, the J gene TRBJ2-1; 9 bases are a match to TRBD2. The germline V gene encodes CDR1 MDHEN and CDR2 SYDVKM. Germline trimming cut 4 bases from V and 4 bases from J; bases unmatched to any gene: 11. The CDR3 is made up of 17 amino acids. In DNA, the CDR3 is TGTGCCAGCAGTTCCCCCTGGACTAGCGCTCGATACAATGAGCAGTTCTTC. Protein: CASSSPWTSARYNEQFF.

This clone has just a few counts. J is TRBJ1-4 and V is TRBV6-1; 7 bases match TRBD1. The CDR3 sequence is 17 residues long. V lost 0 bases and J lost 6; bases outside the gene matches: 10. Looked up from germline, CDR1 is MNHNS and CDR2 is SASEGT. As DNA, the CDR3 is TGTGCCAGCAGTGAAGCGCTTCGGGTGACAGGGCATGAAAAACTGTTTTTT. Its translation is CASSEALRVTGHEKLFF.

The chain uses TRBV5-4 and TRBJ1-1, with D perhaps matching TRBD1 (5 bases). This CDR3 has 16 residues. Trimming took 0 bases from V and 0 from J, leaving 12 bases between them. From germline, CDR1 is SGHNT and CDR2 YYREEE (reference sequence). The CDR3 reads CASSLARGAMNTEAFF. The CDR3 DNA reads TGTGCCAGCAGCTTGGCGCGGGGCGCGATGAACACTGAAGCTTTCTTT.

The gene calls are TRBV6-1 and TRBJ2-5; maybe TRBD1 (8 bases). The CDR3 runs to 17 residues. CDR1 and CDR2 (germline): MNHNS, SASEGT. V lost 0 bases, J lost 1 base, and 15 bases lay in between. The CDR3 sequence is CASSEARTGRAQETQYF. As DNA, the CDR3 is TGTGCCAGCAGTGAAGCCCGGACAGGGAGGGCCCAAGAGACCCAGTACTTC.

The chain combines TRBV4-3 with TRBJ2-5, with TRBD1 identical over 11 bases. J lost 3 bases, V lost 1 base, and 22 bases had no gene match. Germline CDR1 LGHNA, CDR2 YSLEER. The CDR3 runs 22 residues. As DNA, the CDR3 is TGCGCCAGCAGCCAAGTCCCGACGGGACAGGGGGAAGGAGGGAACGGGGAAGAGACCCAGTACTTC. It translates to CASSQVPTGQGEGGNGEETQYF.

The V and J genes are TRBV14 and TRBJ2-5; the match to TRBD2 covers 9 bases. V shed 1 base, J shed 5 bases, and the junction held 8 bases outside the gene matches. The CDR3 runs 16 residues. Per the germline V gene, CDR1 is SGHDN and CDR2 is FVKESK. The CDR3 DNA sequence: TGTGCCAGCAGCCAAGTTGGTAGCGGGAGATCCGAGACCCAGTACTTC. Amino acid sequence: CASSQVGSGRSETQYF.

In regard to this clone: Additional DNA sequences in this sample encode the identical CDR3. The rearrangement uses TRBV18 and TRBJ2-3; 7 bases line up with TRBD1. The germline CDR1 and CDR2 sequences are KGHSH and LQKENI. The CDR3 sequence is 15 residues long. V was pared by 1 base and J by 1 base, with 2 bases of the junction left unmatched. The CDR3 protein is CASSPQGAGTDTQYF. The CDR3 region has the DNA TGTGCCAGCTCACCACAGGGGGCCGGCACAGATACGCAGTATTTT.

This sequence joins TRBV27 and TRBJ1-1, with a weak D call TRBD1 (5 bases). CDR3 size: 15 residues. CDR1 MNHEY and CDR2 SMNVEV come from the germline V gene (reference sequence). The ends were cut back, 5 bases at V and 0 bases at J, with 13 bases in the middle. This chain's CDR3 is CASSQSRVMNTEAFF. The CDR3 nucleotides read TGTGCCAGCAGTCAAAGCAGGGTCATGAACACTGAAGCTTTCTTT.

V usage is TRBV7-3 and J usage is TRBJ2-7; weak D call: TRBD1 (5 bases). Germline-derived CDR1 and CDR2 are SGHTA and FQGTGA. The CDR3 covers 13 residues. V shed 8 bases and J shed 3 bases, with 14 bases lying between them. This CDR3 reads CASLGPQLYEQYF. The CDR3 nucleotides are TGTGCCAGCCTGGGGCCACAGCTCTACGAGCAGTACTTC.

Concerning this clone: It is likely a read error, because the conserved phenylalanine at the end of the CDR3 is missing. Because the CDR3's place on the DNA is in doubt, the DNA is left out and the CDR3 is given as listed by TCRdb. V gene TRBV7-8 combines with J gene TRBJ2-7; whether TRBD2, the table's D call, matches the DNA was not checked. The CDR3 adds up to 14 amino acids, both ends counted. The germline CDR1 and CDR2 sequences are SGHVS and FQNEAQ. CDR3 sequence reads: CASSFPNLPASGDY.

The V gene is TRBV7-8, the J gene TRBJ1-5; 9 bases are a match to TRBD1. The junction had 11 bases not matched to a gene; V was cut back by 4 bases and J by 7 bases. Looked up from germline, CDR1 is SGHVS and CDR2 is FQNEAQ. The CDR3 runs to 16 residues. The CDR3 nucleotides read TGTGCCAGCAGCTCGCTCCGGGACAGGGATTTCCAGCCCCAGCATTTT. Protein: CASSSLRDRDFQPQHF. Complete variable domain (other parts from reference TRBV7-8 and TRBJ1-5): GAGVSQSPRYKVAKRGQDVALRCDPISGHVSLFWYQQALGQGPEFLTYFQNEAQLDKSGLPSDRFFAERPEGSVSTLKIQRTQQEDSAVYLCASSSLRDRDFQPQHFGDGTRLSIL.

The rearrangement uses TRBV28 and TRBJ2-7; 8 positions agree with TRBD2. The CDR3 consists of 16 residues. CDR1 and CDR2 from the germline V gene are MDHEN and SYDVKM. J gave up 3 bases and V 4 bases, and 11 bases lay outside the gene matches. CDR3 loop: CASSYRGGGRYYEQYF. In nucleotides, the CDR3 is TGTGCCAGCAGTTATCGGGGGGGCGGGAGATACTACGAGCAGTACTTC.

The chain has TRBV6-5 and TRBJ2-3, with D unclear. This CDR3 has 12 residues. The germline V gene has CDR1 MNHEY and CDR2 SVGAGI. V shed 6 bases and J shed 1 base, with 5 bases lying between them. The CDR3 region has the DNA TGTGCCAGCAGACGAGGCACAGATACGCAGTATTTT. This codes for CASRRGTDTQYF.

The rearrangement links TRBV10-3 to TRBJ2-3; 7 bases align to TRBD2. The CDR3 extends over 19 amino acids. Germline-derived CDR1 and CDR2 are ENHRY and SYGVKD. Losses at the gene ends were 3 bases for V and 0 bases for J; bases not matched to a gene: 15. The CDR3 DNA follows: TGTGCCATCAGTGAAGGACTATCTTGGGGTAGCGGGAGCACAGATACGCAGTATTTT. It yields the protein CAISEGLSWGSGSTDTQYF.

The chain combines TRBV27 with TRBJ2-7; D unclear. Trimming removed 4 bases at V and 0 bases at J, with 7 bases between. The CDR3 is 13 amino acids. Germline CDR1 and CDR2: MNHEY and SMNVEV (reference sequence). The DNA of the CDR3 is TGTGCCAGCAGTTCCGCGGTCTCCTACGAGCAGTACTTC. This codes for CASSSAVSYEQYF.

This clone was seen a handful of times. The gene calls are TRBV7-9 and TRBJ2-5; 14 bases are a match to TRBD2. V gave up 3 bases and J gave up 0 bases; unmatched junction bases: 9. There are 19 residues in the CDR3. Germline values: CDR1 SEHNR, CDR2 FQNEAQ (reference sequence). DNA of the CDR3: TGTGCCAGCAGCTTCGTGACTAGCGGGAGGGCAGACTACCAAGAGACCCAGTACTTC. Protein: CASSFVTSGRADYQETQYF.

The chain carries TRBV23-1 and TRBJ2-5, with D perhaps TRBD2 (5 bases). TRBV23-1 is placed among ORFs of uncertain function. The V gene lost 6 bases and the J gene lost 0 bases, with 17 bases spanning the gap. This CDR3 region has 16 residues. The CDR3 nucleotides are TGCGCCAGCAGACGGAGGCCTTCGCTGTACCAAGAGACCCAGTACTTC. It encodes CASRRRPSLYQETQYF.

V gene TRBV10-3 combines with J gene TRBJ1-1; D is possibly TRBD1 (6 bases). V lost 6 bases and J lost 5, with 16 bases in between. The CDR3 contains 14 residues. Germline loops: CDR1 ENHRY, CDR2 SYGVKD. CDR3 amino acids: CAISSGERNTEAFF. CDR3 bases: TGTGCCATCAGCTCAGGGGAAAGGAATACTGAAGCTTTCTTT.